What follows is one TCR beta chain and its context. The data are from a study of blood T cell repertoires in COVID-19. V lost 6 bases, J lost 4 bases, and 14 bases lay in between. CDR1 is MDHEN and CDR2 is SYDVKM in the germline V gene. The CDR3 is 14 amino acids. Measured with immunoSEQ multiplex PCR; TCRdb has only the in-frame clones, and not every one. The sample comprises 310,000 or so clones, nearly 90% of which are singletons, and roughly 1.5% rests with the top ten. This sequence was found in a woman aged 18-29 years with acute COVID-19. The chain couples TRBV28 to TRBJ2-3; no reliable D call. The sequenced material came from PBMCs or T cells enriched from blood (not recorded which). The CDR3 nucleotides read TGTGCCAGCAGATCCGGAGTTTTCGCAGATACGCAGTATTTT. Its translation is CASRSGVFADTQYF. Variable domain in full (rest from reference TRBV28 and TRBJ2-3): DVKVTQSSRYLVKRTGEKVFLECVQDMDHENMFWYRQDPGLGLRLIYFSYDVKMKEKGDIPEGYSVSREKKERFSLILESASTNQTSMYLCASRSGVFADTQYFGPGTRLTVL.